The 18 T cell receptor beta chains reported below all come from one sample, sequenced in a study of blood T cell repertoires in COVID-19. Sequencing used immunoSEQ multiplex PCR; TCRdb keeps in-frame clones, though not all of them. Of fewer than 200,000 clones detected, 70% to 80% appear once; the ten largest clones hold under 20%. What was sequenced was PBMCs or T cells enriched from blood (not recorded which). These receptors were collected from a woman in her sixties or seventies in a cohort exposed to, infected with or recovered from COVID-19 (not recorded which).

This rearrangement joins TRBV24-1 to TRBJ2-7; 12 nucleotides line up with TRBD2. This CDR3 is built from 13 residues. Germline CDR1 and CDR2: KGHDR and SFDVKD. V was clipped by 7 bases and J by 5 bases; unmatched bases: 2. In nucleotides, the CDR3 is TGTGCCACCAGGACTAGCGGGAGCGACGAGCAGTACTTC. Its protein is CATRTSGSDEQYF.

The V call is TRBV6-5, the J call TRBJ1-1, with D unclear. Germline CDR1 reads MNHEY; CDR2 reads SVGAGI. Trimming cost V 6 bases and J 6 bases, with 11 bases left between them. The CDR3 has 12 residues. For the CDR3, the DNA is TGTGCCAGCAGGAGCCTATACGCTGAAGCTTTCTTT. Protein sequence: CASRSLYAEAFF.

In this sample, this clone turned up once. CDR3 DNA: TGTGCCAGCAGCTTTTCCGGTCTACGTGATACGCAGTATTTT. Translating gives CASSFSGLRDTQYF. The chain employs TRBV7-9 and TRBJ2-3; D is undetermined. CDR3 length equals 14 residues. Germline CDR1 is SEHNR and CDR2 is FQNEAQ (reference sequence). Trimming pared 3 bases from V and 6 bases from J, leaving 13 bases between. Together with reference TRBV7-9 and TRBJ2-3, the CDR3 gives the full variable domain: DTGVSQNPRHKITKRGQNVTFRCDPISEHNRLYWYRQTLGQGPEFLTYFQNEAQLEKSRLLSDRFSAERPKGSFSTLEIQRTEQGDSAMYLCASSFSGLRDTQYFGPGTRLTVL.

This clone was found once. The J gene is TRBJ2-1, the V gene TRBV20-1; 7 bases map to TRBD2. Losses at the gene ends were 5 bases for V and 9 bases for J; bases not matched to a gene: 4. This CDR3 region has 11 residues. The germline V gene encodes CDR1 DFQATT and CDR2 SNEGSKA (reference sequence). CDR3 region: CSAGRGFEQFF. CDR3 in DNA: TGCAGTGCTGGGCGGGGGTTTGAGCAGTTCTTC.

The chain links TRBV25-1 to TRBJ1-6; 12 nucleotides match TRBD1. Germline values: CDR1 MGHDK, CDR2 SYGVNS. This CDR3 has 16 residues. The J segment lost 4 bases and the V segment lost 7 bases, leaving 5 bases of the junction unmatched. CDR3 sequence reads: CASKGTGGSYNSPLHF. The CDR3 DNA reads as TGTGCCAGCAAAGGGACAGGGGGCTCTTATAATTCACCCCTCCACTTT.

The chain uses TRBV28 and TRBJ1-2; D gene unclear. The germline V and J ends were trimmed by 5 bases and 8 bases, with 24 bases remaining between them. The CDR3 is 16 residues long. Germline-derived CDR1 and CDR2 are MDHEN and SYDVKM. The CDR3 spells CASSPVGTPGIGGYTF. CDR3 bases: TGTGCCAGCAGTCCAGTCGGCACCCCGGGGATTGGGGGCTACACCTTC.

The rearrangement links TRBV4-3 to TRBJ2-7; D ambiguous. Between the trimmed V and J ends, which lost 0 bases and 4 bases, there was a span of 7 bases. This CDR3 region has 13 residues. Germline V gene data show CDR1 as LGHNA and CDR2 as YSLEER. This CDR3 is CASSQDLQYEQYF. The CDR3 nucleotides read TGCGCCAGCAGCCAAGATCTACAGTACGAGCAGTACTTC.

The chain links TRBV25-1 to TRBJ2-5; D perhaps matches TRBD1 (5 bases). V was trimmed by 4 bases and J by 5 bases, leaving 17 bases between them. This CDR3 has 15 residues. Germline V lookup: CDR1 MGHDK, CDR2 SYGVNS. The CDR3 is CASSVRTQGTETQYF. The CDR3 coding sequence is TGTGCCAGCAGTGTCCGAACTCAGGGTACCGAGACCCAGTACTTC.

The chain combines TRBV5-1 with TRBJ2-1; D gene unclear. Germline V gene lookup returns CDR1 SGHRS and CDR2 YFSETQ. This CDR3 contains 14 residues. The V and J ends lost 3 bases and 8 bases respectively, with 15 bases between them. CDR3 nucleotides: TGCGCCAGCAGCTATGACTCCCTTCTGGATGAGCAGTTCTTC. This gives the protein CASSYDSLLDEQFF. The full variable domain, with the rest looked up from reference TRBV5-1 and TRBJ2-1, is KAGVTQTPRYLIKTRGQQVTLSCSPISGHRSVSWYQQTPGQGLQFLFEYFSETQRNKGNFPGRFSGRQFSNSRSEMNVSTLELGDSALYLCASSYDSLLDEQFFGPGTRLTVL.

The V and J genes are TRBV20-1 and TRBJ1-2; a weak D match, TRBD1 (6 bases). V gave up 3 bases and J gave up 7 bases, with 15 bases separating them. Germline CDR1 is DFQATT and CDR2 is SNEGSKA (reference sequence). The CDR3 has 13 residues. CDR3 protein: CSASDRGGSGYTF. The CDR3 DNA reads as TGCAGTGCTAGTGATAGGGGGGGCTCTGGCTACACCTTC.

The chain employs TRBV15 and TRBJ2-1; 7 positions agree with TRBD1. This CDR3 has 14 amino acids. Germline V lookup: CDR1 LNHNV, CDR2 YYDKDF (reference sequence). V shed 0 bases, J shed 6 bases, and the junction held 2 bases outside the gene matches. In DNA, the CDR3 is TGTGCCACCAGCAGAGATAGACAGGGCAATGAGCAGTTCTTC. It translates to CATSRDRQGNEQFF.

This clone has only one observation. This chain links TRBV7-9 with TRBJ2-1, with 9 bases fitting TRBD1. Trimming at V came to 5 bases and at J to 15 bases, leaving 8 bases not matched to a gene. The germline gives CDR1 SEHNR, CDR2 FQNEAQ (reference sequence). The CDR3 has 12 residues. The CDR3 region is CASSQPPGQGFF. CDR3 DNA: TGTGCCAGCAGCCAACCACCGGGACAGGGGTTCTTC.

This chain uses TRBV5-4 with TRBJ2-7; D may be TRBD2 (5 bases). The CDR3 has 13 residues. CDR1 and CDR2 from the germline V gene are SGHNT and YYREEE (reference sequence). V gave up 4 bases and J gave up 6 bases, with 14 bases separating them. This CDR3 reads CASSLDYGGEQYF. The CDR3 DNA sequence: TGTGCCAGCAGCCTTGACTACGGTGGCGAGCAGTACTTC.

J is TRBJ2-7 and V is TRBV3-1 (or the pseudogene TRBV3-2); 13 bases line up with TRBD2. The V gene end was trimmed by 4 bases and the J gene end by 3 bases; junction bases not matched to a gene: 0. Germline CDR1 and CDR2: LGHDT and YNNKEL (reference sequence). This CDR3 has 14 residues. The CDR3 is CASSRTSGGYEQYF. CDR3 bases: TGTGCCAGCAGCCGGACTAGCGGGGGCTACGAGCAGTACTTC.

V gene TRBV3-1 (or the pseudogene TRBV3-2) combines with J gene TRBJ2-7, with D possibly being TRBD1 (6 bases). V was trimmed by 3 bases and J by 5 bases, leaving 20 bases between them. The CDR3 contains 16 residues. The germline gives CDR1 LGHDT, CDR2 YNNKEL (reference sequence). This CDR3 reads CASSHSAQGTGNEQYF. In nucleotides, the CDR3 is TGTGCCAGCAGCCATTCGGCGCAGGGAACAGGGAACGAGCAGTACTTC.

This clone turned up a few times. This chain uses TRBV7-3 with TRBJ2-7; unclear D gene. Deletions cut 5 bases from V and 3 bases from J, with 11 bases between. Germline assignment: CDR1 SGHTA and CDR2 FQGTGA. The CDR3 is 13 residues long. For the CDR3, the DNA is TGTGCCAGCAGCGCGTACTCGGGCTACGAGCAGTACTTC. It translates to CASSAYSGYEQYF.

Of note for this clone: This CDR3 is also generated by other DNA sequences in the sample. The chain combines TRBV18 with TRBJ2-1; D is unresolved. The V gene's germline CDR1 is KGHSH and CDR2 LQKENI. V lost 3 bases to trimming and J lost 5 bases, with 8 bases between them. This CDR3 contains 13 residues. The CDR3 DNA follows: TGTGCCAGCTCACCCACCGCGGACAATGAGCAGTTCTTC. It codes for CASSPTADNEQFF. Filled out from reference TRBV18 and TRBJ2-1, the complete variable domain reads NAGVMQNPRHLVRRRGQEARLRCSPMKGHSHVYWYRQLPEEGLKFMVYLQKENIIDESGMPKERFSAEFPKEGPSILRIQQVVRGDSAAYFCASSPTADNEQFFGPGTRLTVL.

V gene TRBV27 combines with J gene TRBJ2-5; TRBD2 aligns across 7 bases. Germline-derived CDR1 and CDR2 are MNHEY and SMNVEV (reference sequence). Trimming removed 3 bases from V and 5 bases from J; junction bases left unmatched: 12. The CDR3 extends over 16 amino acids. The CDR3 bases are TGTGCCAGCAGTTTCGGAGGGAGGGCCAATTGGGAGACCCAGTACTTC. It translates to CASSFGGRANWETQYF.